These 20 T cell receptor beta chains were sequenced from one sample in a study of post-analysis software for immune sequencing data. Overall study findings and caveats: Among roughly five TRBV segments more frequent in patients than controls were TRBV5-6, TRBV5-1 and TRBV20-1.

Antigen specificity for these receptors is unknown. Unique molecular identifiers were present in the TCR beta cDNA libraries. TCRdb re-derived calls from the PCR reads in MiXCR, one entry per CDR3 protein. The sample shows hundreds of thousands of distinct CDR3 sequences, around 64% of them seen only once. The material sequenced was blood. These receptors were collected from a girl aged 2-10 years with multiple sclerosis.

CDR3 loop: CASSLEMWGRDKWYF. CDR3 DNA sequence: TGTGCCAGCAGCTTAGAAATGTGGGGAAGGGACAAGTGGTATTTT. The rearrangement uses TRBV7-2 and TRBJ2-3; D is possibly TRBD1 (6 bases). Germline V CDR1 and CDR2: SGHTA, FQGNSA. The V and J ends lost 1 base and 14 bases respectively, with 22 bases between them. This CDR3 has 15 residues.

This clonotype has more than one count but fewer than ten. This chain links TRBV3-1 with TRBJ2-1; the match to TRBD2 covers 7 bases. The germline V gene encodes CDR1 LGHDT and CDR2 YNNKEL (reference sequence). The CDR3 is 15 residues long. V gave up 4 bases and J gave up 7 bases; unmatched junction bases: 10. CDR3 protein: CASSPRGLGGNEQFF. For the CDR3, the DNA is TGTGCCAGCAGCCCCAGAGGACTAGGAGGGAATGAGCAGTTCTTC.

The chain employs TRBV6-5 and TRBJ1-2; no firm D call. The CDR3 has 14 amino acids. Trimming took 2 bases from V and 2 from J, leaving 9 bases between them. Germline V lookup: CDR1 MNHEY, CDR2 SVGAGI. In DNA form, the CDR3 reads TGTGCCAGCAGTTACGCTACCCTCAACTATGGCTACACCTTC. It yields the protein CASSYATLNYGYTF.

This rearrangement joins TRBV11-3 to TRBJ2-7; D gene uncertain. The J call is doubtful: the DNA matches TRBJ2-5 better. Germline V CDR1 and CDR2: SGHNT, YENEEA. The CDR3 totals 14 residues. In nucleotides, the CDR3 is TGTGCCAGCAGCTTATTACCGCTGGTACAGACCCAGTACTTC. Amino acids: CASSLLPLVQTQYF.

In its sample, this clonotype was seen a few times. The chain employs TRBV7-2 and TRBJ2-3; 9 bases map to TRBD1. The CDR3 contains 15 residues. Germline V gives CDR1 SGHTA, CDR2 FQGNSA. The ends lost 5 bases at V and 4 bases at J; junction bases unmatched: 7. Here the CDR3 reads CASSLPGQGSDTQYF. The DNA of the CDR3 is TGTGCCAGCAGCCTCCCGGGACAGGGATCAGATACGCAGTATTTT. The complete variable domain, with remaining parts taken from reference TRBV7-2 and TRBJ2-3, reads GAGVSQSPSNKVTEKGKDVELRCDPISGHTALYWYRQSLGQGLEFLIYFQGNSAPDKSGLPSDRFSAERTGGSVSTLTIQRTQQEDSAVYLCASSLPGQGSDTQYFGPGTRLTVL.

The rearrangement links TRBV20-1 to TRBJ2-7, with 13 positions matching TRBD2. J was trimmed by 3 bases and V by 5 bases; bases with no gene match: 7. There are 15 residues in the CDR3. CDR1 and CDR2 (germline): DFQATT, SNEGSKA (reference sequence). The chain's CDR3 is CSALKRTSGSYEQYF. The CDR3 nucleotides are TGCAGTGCTCTAAAACGGACTAGCGGGAGCTACGAGCAGTACTTC.

V and J are TRBV7-2 and TRBJ1-2; D gene ambiguous. The CDR3 spans 14 residues. Trimming took 5 bases from V and 1 from J, leaving 11 bases between them. Germline values: CDR1 SGHTA, CDR2 FQGNSA. The CDR3 protein is CASSPNGLNYGYTF. CDR3 nucleotide sequence: TGTGCCAGCAGCCCAAACGGCCTTAACTATGGCTACACCTTC. Complete variable domain (other parts from reference TRBV7-2 and TRBJ1-2): GAGVSQSPSNKVTEKGKDVELRCDPISGHTALYWYRQSLGQGLEFLIYFQGNSAPDKSGLPSDRFSAERTGGSVSTLTIQRTQQEDSAVYLCASSPNGLNYGYTFGSGTRLTVV.

This clonotype occurred a few times. The J gene is TRBJ2-3, the V gene TRBV7-9; a possible D gene is TRBD2 (6 bases). The CDR3 length is 19 residues. The germline CDR1 and CDR2 sequences are SEHNR and FQNEAQ (reference sequence). Trimming left V 5 bases short and J 2 bases short, with 26 bases between. The CDR3 loop reads CASSTRTTTDNLYTDTQYF. DNA for the CDR3: TGTGCCAGCAGCACCCGGACTACAACTGATAATTTGTACACAGATACGCAGTATTTT. The entire variable domain, with the rest obtained from reference TRBV7-9 and TRBJ2-3, is as follows: DTGVSQNPRHKITKRGQNVTFRCDPISEHNRLYWYRQTLGQGPEFLTYFQNEAQLEKSRLLSDRFSAERPKGSFSTLEIQRTEQGDSAMYLCASSTRTTTDNLYTDTQYFGPGTRLTVL.

As to this clonotype: This may be a read error: a much more frequent sequence differs by one nucleotide. The gene calls are TRBV6-6 and TRBJ2-5; D gene unclear. This CDR3 has 14 residues. From germline, CDR1 is MNHNY and CDR2 SVGAGI (reference sequence). In DNA, the CDR3 is TGTGCCAGCAGGGGCTACTTGATCCAAGGGACCCAGTACTTC. Translated, it gives CASRGYLIQGTQYF.

The chain uses TRBV5-1 and TRBJ2-7, with TRBD1 identical over 8 bases. Per the germline V gene, CDR1 is SGHRS and CDR2 is YFSETQ. V dropped 0 bases and J dropped 3; count of bases not matched to a gene: 26. The CDR3 length is 22 residues. CDR3 sequence: CASSLALISGQGASTPLYEQYF. CDR3 nucleotides: TGCGCCAGCAGCTTGGCCTTAATTAGTGGCCAGGGGGCTTCCACTCCCCTCTACGAGCAGTACTTC.

This rearrangement joins TRBV7-9 to TRBJ1-2; 8 nucleotides agree with TRBD1. The CDR3 contains 14 residues. With V trimmed by 8 bases and J by 4 bases, 9 bases remained unmatched. Germline V gene lookup returns CDR1 SEHNR and CDR2 FQNEAQ (reference sequence). The CDR3, as DNA: TGTGCCAGCCGCGAGGACAGGGCAGGCTATGGCTACACCTTC. This gives the protein CASREDRAGYGYTF.

V gene TRBV6-2 or TRBV6-3 combines with J gene TRBJ2-3; 11 nucleotides line up with TRBD2. The CDR3 extends over 15 amino acids. The ends lost 6 bases at V and 5 bases at J; junction bases unmatched: 7. Per germline, CDR1 MNHEY and CDR2 SVGEGT. The CDR3 protein is CASRNPSGGRDTQYF. The CDR3 region has the DNA TGTGCCAGCAGGAACCCTAGCGGGGGGAGAGATACGCAGTATTTT.

V gene TRBV20-1 combines with J gene TRBJ1-5, with 9 bases that match TRBD1. V gave up 0 bases and J gave up 6 bases; unmatched junction bases: 6. CDR1 and CDR2 (germline): DFQATT, SNEGSKA (reference sequence). The CDR3 covers 15 residues. The DNA of the CDR3 is TGCAGTGCTAGAGACTCCGGGACAGGGCGTCAGCCCCAGCATTTT. Its protein product is CSARDSGTGRQPQHF.

The CDR3 is CASSLEGAWDEQFF. CDR3 sequence (DNA): TGTGCCAGCAGCTTGGAGGGGGCTTGGGATGAGCAGTTCTTC. V usage is TRBV7-7 and J usage is TRBJ2-1; perhaps TRBD1 as D (7 bases). V was trimmed by 3 bases and J by 8 bases, leaving 14 bases between them. Looked up from germline, CDR1 is SSHAT and CDR2 is FNYEAQ (reference sequence). This CDR3 is built from 14 residues.

As regards this clonotype: An end of the junction does not agree with germline; a read error may underlie this. The J gene is TRBJ2-1, the V gene TRBV29-1; maybe TRBD1 (6 bases). Germline loops: CDR1 SQVTM, CDR2 ANQGSEA. This CDR3 is 17 amino acids long. CDR3 in DNA: TGCAGCGTTGACCCTGGACAGTTTAGTGGCTCCTACAATGAGCAGTTCTTT. It translates to CSVDPGQFSGSYNEQFF.

The chain employs TRBV7-9 and TRBJ2-7; 15 bases line up with TRBD2. The germline CDR1 and CDR2 sequences are SEHNR and FQNEAQ (reference sequence). This CDR3 spans 17 amino acids. Trimming took 1 base from V and 4 from J; bases not matched to a gene: 5. The CDR3 reads CASSLVGTSGRTYEQYF. DNA of the CDR3: TGTGCCAGCAGCTTAGTAGGGACTAGCGGGAGGACGTACGAGCAGTACTTC. The full variable domain, in which reference TRBV7-9 and TRBJ2-7 provide the parts outside the CDR3, is DTGVSQNPRHKITKRGQNVTFRCDPISEHNRLYWYRQTLGQGPEFLTYFQNEAQLEKSRLLSDRFSAERPKGSFSTLEIQRTEQGDSAMYLCASSLVGTSGRTYEQYFGPGTRLTVT.

This chain connects TRBV6-2 or TRBV6-3 to TRBJ2-1; D is tentatively TRBD1 or TRBD2 (5 bases each). The CDR3 spans 16 residues. V was trimmed by 0 bases and J by 7 bases, leaving 16 bases between them. Germline V gene lookup returns CDR1 MNHEY and CDR2 SVGEGT. The CDR3, as DNA: TGTGCCAGCAGTTACTCGATATCCGAGGGGCGGAATGAGCAGTTCTTC. It codes for CASSYSISEGRNEQFF.

The chain links TRBV4-2 to TRBJ1-2; D ambiguous. Germline lookup yields CDR1 LGHNA and CDR2 YNFKEQ. The CDR3 totals 13 residues. Trimming took 4 bases from V and 4 from J, leaving 10 bases between them. CDR3 DNA: TGTGCCAGCAGCCGAGATTATCTCTATGGCTACACCTTC. This translates into CASSRDYLYGYTF.

This chain connects TRBV14 to TRBJ1-2; D remains ambiguous. CDR1 and CDR2 (germline): SGHDN, FVKESK. This CDR3 comprises 15 residues. Trimming cost V 0 bases and J 4 bases, with 12 bases left between them. CDR3 nucleotides: TGTGCCAGCAGCCAAGACGTCGCGGCAGTCTATGGCTACACCTTC. It codes for CASSQDVAAVYGYTF.

CDR3 in amino acids: CASSLRPPRALYNEQFF. The CDR3 bases are TGTGCCAGCAGCTTAAGGCCTCCTAGGGCGTTGTACAATGAGCAGTTCTTC. This chain links TRBV7-2 with TRBJ2-1; D gene uncertain. The CDR3 length is 17 residues. The V gene lost 2 bases and the J gene lost 4 bases, with 18 bases spanning the gap. The germline gives CDR1 SGHTA, CDR2 FQGNSA.